This T cell receptor (beta chain) was obtained from a study of blood T cell repertoires in COVID-19. Overall study context: The United States, Italy and Spain were the sources of the acute and convalescent COVID-19 samples. In each case, the material was cDNA or gDNA derived from T cells, B-cell-depleted T cells, or PBMCs.

As originally analysed: How many nucleated cells were present was estimated from reference gene primer amplification. Assay used: immunoSEQ multiplex PCR; TCRdb lists only in-frame clones, some missing. The V and J calls and the clone size are those of that table, but D and trimming were determined from the DNA. The sample shows more than 300,000 clones, roughly 86% of them seen only once. Enrolled during active infection, Seattle patients were then followed longitudinally. The source is a woman in her 70s with COVID-19, enrolled during active disease. The material sequenced was peripheral blood.

CDR3 sequence (DNA): TGTGCCAGCAGTGAATGGGAGGGGGTACTTGGCAATCAGCCCCAGCATTTT. Translation: CASSEWEGVLGNQPQHF. The rearrangement links TRBV2 to TRBJ1-5; TRBD1 might be the D (6 bases). The CDR3 is 17 residues long. V lost 2 bases, J lost 2 bases, and 16 bases lay in between. The germline V gene encodes CDR1 SNHLY and CDR2 FYNNEI.